This is a list of T cell receptor beta chains from one sample in a study of T cells in Graves' hyperthyroidism and ophthalmopathy. A single record per CDR3 protein comes from TCRdb applying MiXCR to the multiplex PCR reads. There are 550,000 to 800,000 distinct CDR3 sequences in the sample; 15% to 20% occur only once, and 15% to 17% lies in the top ten. Sample: blood. These receptors all come from a man aged 45-65 years with Graves' hyperthyroidism. Each CDR3 is given with its conserved first and last residue. The D gene is left open where the match is weak. Part of the rows lack a size; the others show once, few, many or a class for expanded clones.

TRBV3-1,many,TRBD2,TRBJ2-1,CASSQVFSGGAGEQFF,TGTGCCAGCAGCCAAGTTTTCAGCGGGGGGGCCGGTGAGCAGTTCTTC
TRBV30,many,-,TRBJ1-3,CAWSAYPPYISGNTIYF,TGTGCCTGGAGTGCCTACCCTCCCTATATCTCCGGAAACACCATATATTTT
TRBV27,many,-,TRBJ1-6,CASSFAENSPLHF,TGTGCCAGCAGTTTTGCAGAGAATTCACCCCTCCACTTT
TRBV24-1,many,-,TRBJ2-7,CATSDLTESGYEQYF,TGTGCCACCAGTGATTTGACAGAGTCTGGCTACGAGCAGTACTTC
TRBV6-2/TRBV6-3,-,TRBD2,TRBJ2-4,CASSYLLAGSGNIQYF,TGTGCCAGCAGCTACCTCCTAGCGGGATCTGGAAACATTCAGTACTTC
TRBV7-3,many,-,TRBJ2-7,CASSLGVEQGEQYF,TGTGCCAGCAGCTTAGGAGTCGAGCAGGGCGAGCAGTACTTC
TRBV28,many,TRBD2,TRBJ2-7,CASSWPSGRAQYEQYF,TGTGCCAGCAGTTGGCCTAGCGGGAGGGCCCAATACGAGCAGTACTTC
TRBV5-1,-,TRBD2,TRBJ2-1,CASSLVAGEYNEQFF,TGCGCCAGCAGCTTGGTAGCGGGGGAGTACAATGAGCAGTTCTTC
TRBV6-1,-,TRBD2,TRBJ2-3,CAGGGGATDTQYF,TGTGCCGGCGGGGGAGGGGCGACAGATACGCAGTATTTT
TRBV30,many,TRBD2,TRBJ2-1,CAWTFSSGRLNEQFF,TGTGCCTGGACCTTCTCTAGCGGGAGATTAAATGAGCAGTTCTTC
TRBV19,many,-,TRBJ1-5,CASSIGQGHQPQHF,TGTGCCAGTAGTATTGGGCAGGGGCATCAGCCCCAGCATTTT
TRBV30,-,-,TRBJ1-1,CAWSRYENTEAFF,TGTGCCTGGAGTCGCTACGAGAACACTGAAGCTTTCTTT
TRBV30,few,-,TRBJ1-1,CAWSVPRQVKNTEAFF,TGTGCCTGGAGTGTACCGAGACAGGTGAAGAACACTGAAGCTTTCTTT
TRBV20-1,-,TRBD1,TRBJ2-5,CSAIHPQGQGAGETQYF,TGCAGTGCTATCCACCCCCAAGGACAGGGGGCCGGGGAGACCCAGTACTTC
TRBV20-1,-,TRBD2,TRBJ2-3,CSAIQRERTFESTDTQYF,TGCAGTGCTATTCAGCGGGAGCGCACCTTTGAGAGCACAGATACGCAGTATTTT
TRBV7-2,many,TRBD2,TRBJ2-7,CASSFLLAESYEQYF,TGTGCCAGCAGCTTCCTACTAGCGGAGTCCTACGAGCAGTACTTC
TRBV6-2/TRBV6-3,many,TRBD2,TRBJ2-3,CASSPWTSGVTDTQYF,TGTGCCAGCAGTCCCTGGACTAGCGGGGTTACAGATACGCAGTATTTT
TRBV20-1,many,TRBD2,TRBJ2-2,CSARTSGANTGELFF,TGCAGTGCCCGGACTAGCGGGGCGAACACCGGGGAGCTGTTTTTT
TRBV4-1,many,-,TRBJ1-2,CASSEGRVDGYTF,TGCGCCAGCAGCGAGGGCAGGGTGGATGGCTACACCTTC
TRBV5-4,-,-,TRBJ1-1,CASSLVLQPNTEAFF,TGTGCCAGCAGCTTGGTCTTACAGCCGAACACTGAAGCTTTCTTT
TRBV2,many,TRBD2,TRBJ2-7,CASSPLAGNYEQYF,TGTGCCAGCAGTCCCCTAGCGGGGAACTACGAGCAGTACTTC
TRBV29-1,-,-,TRBJ1-5,CSALDSYSNQPQHF,TGCAGCGCCCTGGATTCTTATAGCAATCAGCCCCAGCATTTT
TRBV3-1,many,TRBD2,TRBJ2-3,CASSQDRGLALSTDTQYF,TGTGCCAGCAGCCAAGATCGGGGACTAGCGCTTAGCACAGATACGCAGTATTTT
TRBV20-1,-,-,TRBJ2-2,CSASRADGELFF,TGCAGTGCTAGCCGGGCGGACGGGGAGCTGTTTTTT
TRBV15,few,TRBD1,TRBJ1-2,CATSRIDRGGYGYTF,TGTGCCACCAGCAGGATCGACAGGGGCGGATATGGCTACACCTTC
TRBV12-3/TRBV12-4,once,TRBD1,TRBJ2-7,CASSLLGQGGQYF,TGTGCCAGCAGTTTATTGGGACAGGGAGGGCAGTACTTC
TRBV3-1,many,-,TRBJ2-5,CASSPENSQETQYF,TGTGCCAGCAGCCCTGAGAACTCCCAAGAGACCCAGTACTTC
TRBV20-1,-,TRBD2,TRBJ2-1,CSAQGIRTSGSYNEQFF,TGCAGTGCTCAGGGTATACGGACTAGCGGGAGTTACAATGAGCAGTTCTTC
TRBV12-3/TRBV12-4,many,-,TRBJ2-1,CASRSPRDAAYNEQFF,TGTGCCAGCAGATCACCCCGGGATGCAGCCTACAATGAGCAGTTCTTC
TRBV18,-,-,TRBJ1-5,CASSPDGGRYFNSNQPQHF,TGTGCCAGCTCCCCAGACGGAGGTCGGTATTTTAATAGCAATCAGCCCCAGCATTTT
TRBV27,few,-,TRBJ1-2,CASSLRRTNYGYTF,TGTGCCAGCAGTTTACGACGGACTAACTATGGCTACACCTTC
TRBV6-1,-,-,TRBJ2-5,CASSSLTGETQYF,TGTGCCAGCAGTTCTCTGACTGGAGAGACCCAGTACTTC
TRBV6-2/TRBV6-3,-,TRBD2,TRBJ2-3,CASNPGTSGRPGSDTQYF,TGTGCCAGCAACCCCGGGACTAGCGGGAGGCCCGGGTCAGATACGCAGTATTTT
TRBV5-6,few,-,TRBJ2-1,CASSSPLQGLGNEQFF,TGTGCCAGCAGTTCACCCCTGCAGGGTTTGGGAAATGAGCAGTTCTTC
TRBV20-1,-,-,TRBJ2-1,CSARDRWLVFF,TGCAGTGCTAGAGATCGTTGGTTAGTGTTCTTC
TRBV9,many,-,TRBJ2-6,CASSVDTGISGANVLTF,TGTGCCAGCAGCGTAGACACAGGGATATCTGGGGCCAACGTCCTGACTTTC
TRBV27,many,TRBD2,TRBJ2-5,CASSLRALAGGTETQYF,TGTGCCAGCAGTTTACGAGCTTTGGCGGGAGGGACGGAGACCCAGTACTTC
TRBV7-9,many,-,TRBJ2-3,CASSSGGVTDTQYF,TGTGCCAGCAGCTCCGGGGGAGTGACAGATACGCAGTATTTT
TRBV5-1,-,-,TRBJ2-7,CASSFQGYREQYF,TGCGCCAGCAGCTTCCAGGGCTACCGCGAGCAGTACTTC
TRBV7-2,many,TRBD2,TRBJ2-1,CASRQTSGRAEEQFF,TGTGCCAGCAGGCAAACTAGCGGGAGGGCCGAGGAGCAGTTCTTC
TRBV27,few,-,TRBJ1-1,CASSPPDGMNTEAFF,TGTGCCAGCAGTCCACCCGACGGCATGAACACTGAAGCTTTCTTT
TRBV3-1,-,-,TRBJ1-3,CASSRLIPTGNTIYF,TGTGCCAGCAGCCGCCTCATCCCTACTGGAAACACCATATATTTT
TRBV10-3,many,-,TRBJ2-3,CAITAGGSSTDTQYF,TGTGCCATCACCGCTGGGGGATCTAGCACAGATACGCAGTATTTT
TRBV4-2,few,-,TRBJ2-3,CASSQDRIKSGFDTDTQYF,TGTGCCAGCAGCCAAGACCGAATAAAGAGCGGCTTCGACACAGATACGCAGTATTTT
TRBV9,few,TRBD2,TRBJ2-3,CASSVLAASTDTQYF,TGTGCCAGCAGCGTACTAGCGGCTAGCACAGATACGCAGTATTTT
TRBV12-3/TRBV12-4,many,TRBD1,TRBJ1-2,CASSQTGNGYTF,TGTGCCAGCAGTCAGACAGGGAATGGCTACACCTTC
TRBV9,-,-,TRBJ1-1,CASSPRDILTEAFF,TGTGCCAGCAGCCCCCGGGACATCTTAACTGAAGCTTTCTTT
TRBV5-1,-,-,TRBJ1-2,CASSLDINYGYTF,TGCGCCAGCAGCTTGGACATTAACTATGGCTACACCTTC
TRBV28,few,-,TRBJ2-7,CASSLVGFHEQYF,TGTGCCAGCAGTTTAGTAGGGTTTCACGAGCAGTACTTC
TRBV9,few,-,TRBJ2-1,CASSVDGVAYNEQFF,TGTGCCAGCAGCGTAGACGGGGTAGCGTACAATGAGCAGTTCTTC
TRBV28,few,-,TRBJ2-7,CASESSSYEQYF,TGTGCCAGCGAAAGCAGCTCCTACGAGCAGTACTTC
TRBV18,few,-,TRBJ2-5,CASSPSILQGGYQETQYF,TGTGCCAGCTCACCGTCCATCCTACAGGGGGGGTACCAAGAGACCCAGTACTTC
TRBV29-1,-,TRBD1,TRBJ2-7,CSVASGTGGYEQYF,TGCAGCGTCGCATCCGGGACAGGGGGCTACGAGCAGTACTTC